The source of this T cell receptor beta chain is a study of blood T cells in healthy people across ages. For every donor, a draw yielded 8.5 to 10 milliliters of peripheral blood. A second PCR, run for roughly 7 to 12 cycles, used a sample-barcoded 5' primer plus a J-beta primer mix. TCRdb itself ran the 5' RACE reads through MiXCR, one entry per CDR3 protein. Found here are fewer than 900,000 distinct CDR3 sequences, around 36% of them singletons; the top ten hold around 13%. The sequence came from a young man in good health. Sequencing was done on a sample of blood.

CDR3 sequence reads: CSARWSRGETQYF. CDR3 bases: TGCAGTGCTAGGTGGTCACGAGGGGAGACCCAGTACTTC. The chain recombines TRBV20-1 with TRBJ2-5, with D perhaps matching TRBD2 (5 bases). Germline V gene sequence: CDR1 DFQATT, CDR2 SNEGSKA (reference sequence). The CDR3 runs 13 residues. The V and J ends lost 3 bases and 5 bases respectively, with 13 bases between them.